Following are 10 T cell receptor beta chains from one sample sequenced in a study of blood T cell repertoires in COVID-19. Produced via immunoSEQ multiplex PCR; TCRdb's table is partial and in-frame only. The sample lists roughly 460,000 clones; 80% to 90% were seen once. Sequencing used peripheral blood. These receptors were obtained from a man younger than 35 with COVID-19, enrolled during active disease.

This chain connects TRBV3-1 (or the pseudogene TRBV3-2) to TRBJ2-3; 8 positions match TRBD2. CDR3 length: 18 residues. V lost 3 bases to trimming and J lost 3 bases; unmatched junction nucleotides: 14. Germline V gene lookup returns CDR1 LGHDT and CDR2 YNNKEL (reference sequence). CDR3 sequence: CASSHSLAGPGRTDTQYF. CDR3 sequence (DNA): TGTGCCAGCAGCCATTCCCTAGCGGGCCCGGGGCGTACAGATACGCAGTATTTT.

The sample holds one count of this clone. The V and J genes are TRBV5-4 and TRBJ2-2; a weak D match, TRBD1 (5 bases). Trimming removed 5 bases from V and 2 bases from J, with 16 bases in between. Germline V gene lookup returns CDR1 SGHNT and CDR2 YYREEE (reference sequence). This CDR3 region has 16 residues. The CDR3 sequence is CASRPDRSSNTGELFF. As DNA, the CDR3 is TGTGCCAGCAGGCCCGACAGATCATCTAACACCGGGGAGCTGTTTTTT.

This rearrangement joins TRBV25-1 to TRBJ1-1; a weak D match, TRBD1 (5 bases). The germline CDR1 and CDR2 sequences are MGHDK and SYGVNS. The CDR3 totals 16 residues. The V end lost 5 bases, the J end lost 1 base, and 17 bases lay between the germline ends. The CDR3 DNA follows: TGTGCCAGCAGTCCATCGACAGTTTTCCGGAACACTGAAGCTTTCTTT. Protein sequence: CASSPSTVFRNTEAFF.

The chain's CDR3 is CATSRDSGTGNTEAFF. The CDR3, as DNA: TGTGCCACCAGCAGAGATAGTGGGACAGGGAACACTGAAGCTTTCTTT. The chain links TRBV15 to TRBJ1-1, with 8 bases fitting TRBD1. V shed 0 bases, J shed 1 base, and the junction held 4 bases outside the gene matches. Germline CDR1 is LNHNV and CDR2 is YYDKDF (reference sequence). The CDR3 consists of 16 residues.

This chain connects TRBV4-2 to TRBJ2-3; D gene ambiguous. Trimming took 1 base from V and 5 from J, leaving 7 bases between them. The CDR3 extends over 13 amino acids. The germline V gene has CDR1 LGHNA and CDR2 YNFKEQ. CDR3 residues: CASSQVLGDTQYF. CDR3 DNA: TGTGCCAGCAGCCAAGTGCTCGGAGATACGCAGTATTTT.

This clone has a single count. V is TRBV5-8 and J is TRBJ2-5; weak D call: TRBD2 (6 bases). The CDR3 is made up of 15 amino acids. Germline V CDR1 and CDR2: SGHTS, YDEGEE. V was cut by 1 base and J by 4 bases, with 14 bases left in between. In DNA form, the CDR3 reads TGTGCCAGCAGCTTGCTTTTCACCGGGGGAGAGACCCAGTACTTC. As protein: CASSLLFTGGETQYF. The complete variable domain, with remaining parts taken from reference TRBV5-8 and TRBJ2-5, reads EAGVTQSPTHLIKTRGQQATLRCSPISGHTSVYWYQQALGLGLQFLLWYDEGEERNRGNFPPRFSGRQFPNYSSELNVNALELEDSALYLCASSLLFTGGETQYFGPGTRLLVL.

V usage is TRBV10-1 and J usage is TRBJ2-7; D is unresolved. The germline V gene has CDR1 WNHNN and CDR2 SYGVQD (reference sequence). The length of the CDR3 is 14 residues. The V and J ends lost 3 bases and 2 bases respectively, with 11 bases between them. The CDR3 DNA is TGCGCCAGCAGTGATTCTAACGGAGCCTACGAGCAGTACTTC. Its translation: CASSDSNGAYEQYF.

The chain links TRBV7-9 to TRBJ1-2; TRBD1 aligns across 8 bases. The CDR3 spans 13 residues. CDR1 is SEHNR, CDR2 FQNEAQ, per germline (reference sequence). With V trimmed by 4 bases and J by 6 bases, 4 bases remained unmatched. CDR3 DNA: TGTGCCAGCAGCTCTTTGGACAGGGATGGCTACACCTTC. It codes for CASSSLDRDGYTF.

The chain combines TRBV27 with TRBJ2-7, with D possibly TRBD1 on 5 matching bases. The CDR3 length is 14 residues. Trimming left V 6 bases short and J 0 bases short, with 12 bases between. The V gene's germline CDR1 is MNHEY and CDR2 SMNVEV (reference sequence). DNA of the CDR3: TGTGCCAGCAGACCTCGACAGTCCTCCTACGAGCAGTACTTC. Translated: CASRPRQSSYEQYF.

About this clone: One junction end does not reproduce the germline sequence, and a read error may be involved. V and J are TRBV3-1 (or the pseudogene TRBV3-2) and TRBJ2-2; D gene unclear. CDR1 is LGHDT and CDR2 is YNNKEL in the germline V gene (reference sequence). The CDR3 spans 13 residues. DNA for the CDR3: TGTGCCAGCAGCCAGTACAACAACGGGGAGCTGTTTTTT. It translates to CASSQYNNGELFF.